This T cell receptor beta chain originates from a study of glioma-infiltrating T cells. Using RNA template, CDR3s of TCR alpha and beta were amplified with iRepertoire arm-PCR. TCRdb fed the multiplex PCR reads into MiXCR, producing one record per CDR3 protein. The data show 300,000 to 450,000 distinct CDR3 sequences, roughly two fifths seen once. Trimming cost V 1 base and J 2 bases, with 16 bases left between them. CDR3 length equals 17 residues. Germline values: CDR1 MDHEN, CDR2 SYDVKM. This clonotype is classed as medium-sized (0.01 to 0.1%). The TCR sequence derives from a human donor with low-grade glioma or glioblastoma, undergoing nonglioma brain surgery, or in good health (not recorded which). This sequence joins TRBV28 and TRBJ2-3, with D possibly called TRBD1 or TRBD2 (6 bases each). The sample comprised glioma tissue, nonneoplastic brain tissue, or PBMCs (not recorded which). Here the CDR3 reads CASSLFGGLDSTDTQYF. DNA for the CDR3: TGTGCCAGCAGTTTATTCGGGGGCCTTGATTCCACAGATACGCAGTATTTT.